This is a list of T cell receptor beta chains from one sample in a study of blood T cell repertoires in COVID-19. Data came from immunoSEQ multiplex PCR; TCRdb stores just in-frame clones and leaves some out. The sample records fewer than 500,000 clones, roughly nine tenths being singletons. Sequencing was carried out using PBMCs or T cells enriched from blood (not recorded which). These receptors all stem from a man aged 30 to 39 who had recovered from COVID-19. The CDR3 runs from the conserved cysteine through the conserved F or W. Each record gives: V gene, J gene, clone size, D gene, CDR3 protein, CDR3 DNA. The D gene is left open where the match is weak. Expanded clones are given a class, and other clones once, few, many or no size at all.

V gene: TRBV4-2; J gene: TRBJ2-5; clone size: -; D gene: TRBD2; CDR3 protein: CASSEISGGWETQYF; CDR3 DNA: TGTGCCAGCAGCGAAATTAGCGGGGGCTGGGAGACCCAGTACTTC
V gene: TRBV9; J gene: TRBJ2-1; clone size: -; D gene: TRBD2; CDR3 protein: CASSEEPSGPGNEQFF; CDR3 DNA: TGTGCCAGCAGCGAGGAGCCTAGCGGTCCTGGGAATGAGCAGTTCTTC
V gene: TRBV9; J gene: TRBJ2-3; clone size: -; D gene: -; CDR3 protein: CASSPFSADTDTQYF; CDR3 DNA: TGTGCCAGCAGCCCCTTCTCGGCGGACACAGATACGCAGTATTTT
V gene: TRBV5-4; J gene: TRBJ2-7; clone size: -; D gene: -; CDR3 protein: CASSSAYEQYF; CDR3 DNA: TGTGCCAGCAGCTCGGCCTACGAGCAGTACTTC
V gene: TRBV30; J gene: TRBJ2-2; clone size: -; D gene: -; CDR3 protein: CAWSRNRAGELFF; CDR3 DNA: TGTGCCTGGAGTCGAAACAGGGCCGGGGAGCTGTTTTTT
V gene: TRBV5-6; J gene: TRBJ2-7; clone size: -; D gene: TRBD2; CDR3 protein: CASSLVSGIGEQYF; CDR3 DNA: TGTGCCAGCAGCTTGGTGAGCGGGATAGGCGAGCAGTACTTC
V gene: TRBV7-9; J gene: TRBJ1-2; clone size: few; D gene: -; CDR3 protein: CASVREGGYTF; CDR3 DNA: TGTGCCAGCGTCAGGGAGGGCGGCTACACCTTC
V gene: TRBV29-1; J gene: TRBJ2-2; clone size: -; D gene: TRBD2; CDR3 protein: CSAGLAGGSGELFF; CDR3 DNA: TGCAGCGCCGGACTAGCGGGTGGGTCCGGGGAGCTGTTTTTT
V gene: TRBV19; J gene: TRBJ1-2; clone size: -; D gene: -; CDR3 protein: CASSDSPYGYTF; CDR3 DNA: TGTGCCAGTAGCGACAGTCCCTATGGCTACACCTTC
V gene: TRBV6-5; J gene: TRBJ1-4; clone size: -; D gene: TRBD1; CDR3 protein: CASTTGAKEKLFF; CDR3 DNA: TGTGCCAGCACGACAGGGGCTAAGGAAAAACTGTTTTTT
V gene: TRBV7-9; J gene: TRBJ2-4; clone size: -; D gene: TRBD1; CDR3 protein: CASGEQGAKDIQYF; CDR3 DNA: TGTGCCAGCGGGGAACAGGGGGCTAAGGACATTCAGTACTTC
V gene: TRBV15; J gene: TRBJ2-7; clone size: -; D gene: -; CDR3 protein: CATSSKTFIYEQYF; CDR3 DNA: TGTGCCACCAGCTCAAAGACATTTATCTACGAGCAGTACTTC
V gene: TRBV6-1; J gene: TRBJ2-5; clone size: -; D gene: -; CDR3 protein: CASSEGQKETQYF; CDR3 DNA: TGTGCCAGCAGTGAAGGACAGAAAGAGACCCAGTACTTC
V gene: TRBV19; J gene: TRBJ2-6; clone size: -; D gene: TRBD1; CDR3 protein: CASRDDRAGSGANVLTF; CDR3 DNA: TGTGCCAGTAGGGACGACAGGGCCGGCTCTGGGGCCAACGTCCTGACTTTC
V gene: TRBV7-9; J gene: TRBJ2-5; clone size: -; D gene: TRBD2; CDR3 protein: CASSLGVLAGNQETQYF; CDR3 DNA: TGTGCCAGCAGCTTAGGGGTACTAGCGGGTAACCAAGAGACCCAGTACTTC
V gene: TRBV29-1; J gene: TRBJ2-7; clone size: -; D gene: TRBD2; CDR3 protein: CSVPGLAGAYEQYF; CDR3 DNA: TGCAGCGTTCCAGGACTAGCGGGAGCCTACGAGCAGTACTTC
V gene: TRBV5-4; J gene: TRBJ2-7; clone size: -; D gene: TRBD1; CDR3 protein: CASSLGLGGQGVYEQYF; CDR3 DNA: TGTGCCAGCAGCTTGGGTTTAGGGGGACAGGGCGTCTACGAGCAGTACTTC
V gene: TRBV9; J gene: TRBJ2-3; clone size: -; D gene: -; CDR3 protein: CASSARSGASTDTQYF; CDR3 DNA: TGTGCCAGCAGCGCCCGATCAGGGGCTAGTACAGATACGCAGTATTTT
V gene: TRBV30; J gene: TRBJ1-2; clone size: once; D gene: -; CDR3 protein: CAWSVGGFYGYTF; CDR3 DNA: TGTGCCTGGAGTGTAGGCGGATTCTATGGCTACACCTTC
V gene: TRBV13; J gene: TRBJ2-7; clone size: few; D gene: -; CDR3 protein: CASSLGLRYEQYF; CDR3 DNA: TGTGCCAGCAGCTTAGGCCTCAGATACGAGCAGTACTTC
V gene: TRBV3-1/TRBV3-2; J gene: TRBJ1-1; clone size: few; D gene: -; CDR3 protein: CASSQGVEAFF; CDR3 DNA: TGTGCCAGCAGCCAGGGAGTTGAAGCTTTCTTT
V gene: TRBV9; J gene: TRBJ2-1; clone size: -; D gene: TRBD2; CDR3 protein: CASSVVEGTTYNEQFF; CDR3 DNA: TGTGCCAGCAGCGTAGTAGAGGGGACTACTTACAATGAGCAGTTCTTC
V gene: TRBV6-5; J gene: TRBJ2-1; clone size: -; D gene: TRBD2; CDR3 protein: CASSPQRGVDNEQFF; CDR3 DNA: TGTGCCAGCAGCCCCCAGCGGGGAGTTGACAATGAGCAGTTCTTC
V gene: TRBV4-2; J gene: TRBJ2-7; clone size: few; D gene: -; CDR3 protein: CASSPAVGGTLPEQYF; CDR3 DNA: TGTGCCAGCAGCCCCGCTGTGGGCGGGACCCTTCCCGAGCAGTACTTC
V gene: TRBV7-9; J gene: TRBJ1-4; clone size: -; D gene: -; CDR3 protein: CASSSQGPALNEKLFF; CDR3 DNA: TGTGCCAGCAGCTCCCAGGGGCCCGCCCTAAATGAAAAACTGTTTTTT
V gene: TRBV12-5; J gene: TRBJ2-7; clone size: -; D gene: -; CDR3 protein: CASGRGQTYEQYF; CDR3 DNA: TGTGCTAGTGGCCGAGGACAGACCTACGAGCAGTACTTC
V gene: TRBV28; J gene: TRBJ2-1; clone size: once; D gene: -; CDR3 protein: CASSLPRLASSYNEQFF; CDR3 DNA: TGTGCCAGCAGTTTACCCCGTCTAGCATCCTCCTACAATGAGCAGTTCTTC
V gene: TRBV27; J gene: TRBJ1-2; clone size: -; D gene: TRBD1; CDR3 protein: CASSPTGGGYGYTF; CDR3 DNA: TGTGCCAGCAGCCCGACAGGGGGAGGCTATGGCTACACCTTC
V gene: TRBV30; J gene: TRBJ1-1; clone size: -; D gene: -; CDR3 protein: CAWSVRAGVNTEAFF; CDR3 DNA: TGTGCCTGGAGTGTACGAGCGGGGGTAAACACTGAAGCTTTCTTT
V gene: TRBV19; J gene: TRBJ2-3; clone size: -; D gene: -; CDR3 protein: CASSPGSGGDTQYF; CDR3 DNA: TGTGCCAGTAGCCCCGGGAGCGGTGGGGATACGCAGTATTTT
V gene: TRBV10-1; J gene: TRBJ2-2; clone size: -; D gene: -; CDR3 protein: CASSDGSGTGELFF; CDR3 DNA: TGCGCCAGCAGTGACGGGTCGGGCACCGGGGAGCTGTTTTTT
V gene: TRBV27; J gene: TRBJ1-1; clone size: -; D gene: -; CDR3 protein: CASRPAGNTEAFF; CDR3 DNA: TGTGCCAGCAGACCTGCAGGAAACACTGAAGCTTTCTTT
V gene: TRBV5-1; J gene: TRBJ1-2; clone size: -; D gene: -; CDR3 protein: CASSPRTNGIDGYTF; CDR3 DNA: TGCGCCAGCAGCCCGAGGACGAACGGGATCGATGGCTACACCTTC
V gene: TRBV11-2; J gene: TRBJ1-4; clone size: -; D gene: -; CDR3 protein: CASSFRTVPLELFF; CDR3 DNA: TGTGCCAGCAGCTTCCGGACAGTCCCCTTGGAACTGTTTTTT
V gene: TRBV6-1; J gene: TRBJ2-7; clone size: -; D gene: -; CDR3 protein: CASSEAGQGNPYEQYF; CDR3 DNA: TGTGCCAGCAGTGAAGCGGGGCAGGGGAATCCCTACGAGCAGTACTTC
V gene: TRBV5-1; J gene: TRBJ2-7; clone size: -; D gene: -; CDR3 protein: CASSLAGSWEQYF; CDR3 DNA: TGCGCCAGCAGCTTGGCAGGCAGTTGGGAGCAGTACTTC
V gene: TRBV7-2; J gene: TRBJ1-1; clone size: -; D gene: -; CDR3 protein: CASSLERDTEAFF; CDR3 DNA: TGTGCCAGCAGCTTAGAGAGGGACACTGAAGCTTTCTTT
V gene: TRBV28; J gene: TRBJ1-4; clone size: once; D gene: TRBD1; CDR3 protein: CASRVPGQGREKLFF; CDR3 DNA: TGTGCCAGCAGAGTACCGGGACAGGGGCGCGAAAAACTGTTTTTT
V gene: TRBV9; J gene: TRBJ2-4; clone size: -; D gene: TRBD2; CDR3 protein: CASSVEPGLAGVKNIQYF; CDR3 DNA: TGTGCCAGCAGCGTCGAGCCCGGACTAGCGGGAGTCAAAAACATTCAGTACTTC
V gene: TRBV4-2; J gene: TRBJ2-2; clone size: -; D gene: -; CDR3 protein: CASSQGDLNTGELFF; CDR3 DNA: TGTGCCAGCAGCCAAGGCGACTTGAACACCGGGGAGCTGTTTTTT
V gene: TRBV5-6; J gene: TRBJ2-7; clone size: -; D gene: -; CDR3 protein: CASSGGYEQYF; CDR3 DNA: TGTGCCAGCAGCGGAGGGTACGAGCAGTACTTC